The 23 T cell receptor beta chains in this list originate from one sample, sequenced in a study of regulatory T cells in long-lasting Graves disease. Researchers made TCR beta libraries by using iRepertoire HTBI primers and running Arm-PCR on CDR3 regions. Via MiXCR, TCRdb re-called the multiplex PCR reads, giving one row per CDR3 protein. The sample shows 350,000 to 500,000 distinct CDR3 sequences, around 17% of them seen only once. Time point indicated: newly diagnosed GD, antithyroid drugs for less than 3 months. With RNA extracted from PBMCs as input, the TCR library was made. The sample was also linked to a second study, of T cells in Graves' hyperthyroidism and ophthalmopathy.

This sample comprised peripheral blood mononuclear cells (PBMCs), obtained at new diagnosis, from a patient treated with antithyroid drugs. These receptor sequences come from a woman between 25 and 40 years old with Graves disease.

This clonotype was observed a handful of times. This sequence joins TRBV16 and TRBJ1-2; D may be TRBD1 (5 bases). The CDR3 covers 13 residues. V was clipped by 0 bases and J by 8 bases, with 10 bases between them. Per the germline V gene, CDR1 is KGHSY and CDR2 is FQNENV. CDR3 DNA sequence: TGTGCCAGCAGCCAATCCAGGGAAAGAGGCTACACCTTC. Its translation is CASSQSRERGYTF.

This clonotype was observed at least ten times. The rearrangement uses TRBV11-1 and TRBJ1-1; D is unresolved. The CDR3 length is 13 residues. The germline CDR1 and CDR2 sequences are SGHAT and FQDESV (reference sequence). The V and J ends lost 1 base and 1 base respectively, with 4 bases between them. The chain's CDR3 is CASSLEENTEAFF. The DNA for the CDR3 is TGTGCCAGCAGCTTAGAGGAGAACACTGAAGCTTTCTTT.

Regarding this clonotype: With a much larger clone just one base away, this may be a read error. The J gene is TRBJ2-5, the V gene TRBV5-6, with D uncertain. There are 14 residues in the CDR3. CDR1 is SGHDT and CDR2 is YYEEEE in the germline V gene. The CDR3 spells CVSSLFSIGETQYF. CDR3 DNA: TGTGTCAGCAGCTTATTTTCAATCGGGGAGACCCAGTACTTC.

This clonotype was counted ten times or more. V usage is TRBV12-3 or TRBV12-4 and J usage is TRBJ2-7; 14 bases map to TRBD2. The CDR3 spans 15 residues. Germline trimming cut 6 bases from V and 3 bases from J; bases unmatched to any gene: 4. As DNA, the CDR3 is TGTGCCAGCAGATTCGGGACTAGCGGGAGCTACGAGCAGTACTTC. Its translation: CASRFGTSGSYEQYF.

This clonotype was observed a handful of times. This chain connects TRBV27 to TRBJ1-5; maybe TRBD1 (5 bases). Germline lookup yields CDR1 MNHEY and CDR2 SMNVEV (reference sequence). CDR3 length equals 14 residues. The V end lost 6 bases, the J end lost 7 bases, and 16 bases lay between the germline ends. The DNA of the CDR3 is TGTGCCAGCAGCCTCCGGGGGGTCGGGCAGCCCCAGCATTTT. It is translated as CASSLRGVGQPQHF.

The J gene is TRBJ2-7, the V gene TRBV19; 8 nucleotides match TRBD2. This CDR3 has 17 residues. CDR1 and CDR2 (germline): LNHDA, SQIVND (reference sequence). The V segment lost 3 bases and the J segment 5 bases; nucleotides outside the gene matches: 15. CDR3 DNA sequence: TGTGCCAGTAGTATGTCAAAAAGCGGGAGACGTTTGAACGAGCAGTACTTC. This codes for CASSMSKSGRRLNEQYF.

This clonotype was counted at least ten times. This rearrangement joins TRBV7-9 to TRBJ2-7; D might be TRBD1 or TRBD2, each matching 5 bases. The V gene's germline CDR1 is SEHNR and CDR2 FQNEAQ (reference sequence). The CDR3 consists of 14 residues. V shed 5 bases and J shed 4 bases, with 15 bases lying between them. The CDR3 region is CASSGTSPPYEQYF. In nucleotides, the CDR3 is TGTGCCAGCAGCGGGACCTCACCCCCGTACGAGCAGTACTTC.

In its sample, this clonotype was seen many times. The chain is built from TRBV30 and TRBJ2-7; 10 nucleotides align to TRBD1. V shed 4 bases, J shed 4 bases, and the junction held 10 bases outside the gene matches. CDR3 length equals 15 residues. Per germline, CDR1 GTSNPN and CDR2 SVGIG (reference sequence). CDR3 residues: CAWTLPGQGKYEQYF. The DNA for the CDR3 is TGTGCCTGGACCCTTCCGGGACAGGGGAAATACGAGCAGTACTTC.

In its sample, this clonotype was seen many times. J is TRBJ2-7 and V is TRBV3-1, with 8 bases aligning to TRBD2. V was pared by 0 bases and J by 9 bases, with 4 bases of the junction left unmatched. The germline V gene encodes CDR1 LGHDT and CDR2 YNNKEL (reference sequence). The CDR3 runs 13 residues. The CDR3 region is CASSQDLAGGQYF. CDR3 coding DNA: TGTGCCAGCAGCCAAGATCTTGCGGGAGGGCAGTACTTC.

At least ten counts were recorded for this clonotype. J is TRBJ2-5 and V is TRBV20-1; 8 nucleotides match TRBD2. CDR1 is DFQATT and CDR2 is SNEGSKA in the germline V gene (reference sequence). This CDR3 has 12 residues. With V trimmed by 5 bases and J by 5 bases, 4 bases remained unmatched. The CDR3 DNA is TGCAGTGCTGAGAGCGGGAGTGAGACCCAGTACTTC. This translates into CSAESGSETQYF.

This chain links TRBV7-9 with TRBJ1-2; 7 nucleotides align to TRBD1. Germline loops: CDR1 SEHNR, CDR2 FQNEAQ (reference sequence). The V and J ends lost 5 bases and 0 bases, in that order; junction bases with no gene match: 6. The CDR3 consists of 15 residues. CDR3 sequence: CASSAGQRPNYGYTF. The DNA for the CDR3 is TGTGCCAGCAGCGCGGGACAGAGGCCTAACTATGGCTACACCTTC.

This clonotype was found a few times. The chain joins TRBV6-5 to TRBJ1-1; D remains unclear. Trimming pared 0 bases from V and 8 bases from J, leaving 16 bases between. The CDR3 runs to 15 residues. The V gene's germline CDR1 is MNHEY and CDR2 SVGAGI. CDR3 loop: CASSYSEWLTGEAFF. The DNA of the CDR3 is TGTGCCAGCAGTTACTCGGAATGGTTGACGGGAGAAGCTTTCTTT.

In this sample, this clonotype turned up many times. The chain is built from TRBV29-1 and TRBJ2-7, with D perhaps TRBD2 (6 bases). The CDR3 has 13 residues. Trimming cost V 6 bases and J 2 bases, with 14 bases left between them. Germline values: CDR1 SQVTM, CDR2 ANQGSEA. CDR3 amino acids: CSVAREAPYEQYF. Here the CDR3 DNA reads TGCAGCGTGGCCAGGGAGGCCCCCTACGAGCAGTACTTC.

This clonotype was observed many times. Written as DNA, the CDR3 is TGTGCCAGCAGTTCCCCGGGGAGGGCTTCCTACGAGCAGTACTTC. Translated, it gives CASSSPGRASYEQYF. The chain uses TRBV12-3 or TRBV12-4 and TRBJ2-7; 7 nucleotides agree with TRBD2. The J segment lost 1 base and the V segment lost 4 bases, leaving 7 bases of the junction unmatched. This CDR3 contains 15 residues.

This clonotype was seen ten or more times. This chain uses TRBV7-2 with TRBJ1-2; a weak D match, TRBD1 (6 bases). V was trimmed by 1 base and J by 8 bases, leaving 14 bases between them. Looked up from germline, CDR1 is SGHTA and CDR2 is FQGNSA. This CDR3 region has 14 residues. Written as DNA, the CDR3 is TGTGCCAGCAGCTTAGACTCGGGGGCGAGGGGCTACACCTTC. Translating it yields CASSLDSGARGYTF.

This clonotype has a handful of counts. The V call is TRBV9, the J call TRBJ2-3; D call uncertain. This CDR3 contains 12 residues. The V end lost 1 base, the J end lost 4 bases, and 4 bases lay between the germline ends. Germline V gene sequence: CDR1 SGDLS, CDR2 YYNGEE. CDR3 residues: CASSVYADTQYF. CDR3 nucleotides: TGTGCCAGCAGCGTATATGCAGATACGCAGTATTTT.

This clonotype occurred a few times. The chain links TRBV12-5 to TRBJ2-1, with D maybe TRBD1 (7 bases). The CDR3 sequence is 18 residues long. Trimming removed 0 bases at V and 0 bases at J, with 15 bases between. Germline values: CDR1 LGHNT, CDR2 FRNRAP. CDR3 nucleotides: TGTGCTAGTGGTTTGGTACGCGGGACAGAAAGCTCCTACAATGAGCAGTTCTTC. Protein: CASGLVRGTESSYNEQFF.

This clonotype has only a few counts. The genes are TRBV6-1 and TRBJ2-1, with TRBD2 matching 9 bases. CDR1 is MNHNS, CDR2 SASEGT, per germline. J lost 5 bases, V lost 7 bases, and 6 bases had no gene match. This CDR3 comprises 14 residues. This chain's CDR3 is CASIGLAFNNEQFF. The CDR3 DNA reads TGTGCCAGCATTGGACTAGCGTTTAACAATGAGCAGTTCTTC.

The CDR3 region has the DNA TGCAGTGCCCGCAACCCTATGAACACTGAAGCTTTCTTT. Amino acids: CSARNPMNTEAFF. The chain has TRBV20-1 and TRBJ1-1; D is ambiguous. Germline V gene data show CDR1 as DFQATT and CDR2 as SNEGSKA (reference sequence). V was trimmed by 6 bases and J by 0 bases, leaving 11 bases between them. CDR3 length equals 13 residues.

The table lists this clonotype with a count of one. This could be a read error, since a much larger clone is one nucleotide away. This chain joins TRBV12-3 or TRBV12-4 and TRBJ2-1, with D possibly matching TRBD2 (5 bases). V was shortened by 5 bases and J by 10 bases, with 9 bases between the two germline ends. The CDR3 loop spans 11 amino acids. The CDR3 DNA follows: TGTGCCAGCAGTGTTCGGAGGGAGCAGTTCTTC. Protein product: CASSVRREQFF.

This clonotype was seen more than once but under ten times. CDR3 coding DNA: TGTGCCAGCAGTTTTGGCGGGGGTAGTGAAAAACTGTTTTTT. As protein: CASSFGGGSEKLFF. The chain combines TRBV12-3 or TRBV12-4 with TRBJ1-4; D is perhaps TRBD1 (5 bases). With 3 bases removed from V and 7 bases from J, the gap between germline ends came to 12 bases. The CDR3 contains 14 residues.

This rearrangement joins TRBV12-3 or TRBV12-4 to TRBJ2-7; the match to TRBD2 covers 10 bases. The CDR3 runs 16 residues. Germline trimming cut 5 bases from V and 3 bases from J; bases unmatched to any gene: 10. This chain's CDR3 is CASSLARTSGNYEQYF. CDR3 bases: TGTGCCAGCAGTCTGGCGCGGACTAGCGGAAACTACGAGCAGTACTTC.

This clonotype was picked up many times. This rearrangement joins TRBV12-3 or TRBV12-4 to TRBJ2-1; D perhaps matches TRBD2 (5 bases). Between the trimmed V and J ends, which lost 5 bases and 8 bases, there was a span of 16 bases. The CDR3 has 14 residues. The CDR3 coding sequence is TGTGCCAGCAGTCCTCGGGTCTCGAGGGATGAGCAGTTCTTC. Translation: CASSPRVSRDEQFF.